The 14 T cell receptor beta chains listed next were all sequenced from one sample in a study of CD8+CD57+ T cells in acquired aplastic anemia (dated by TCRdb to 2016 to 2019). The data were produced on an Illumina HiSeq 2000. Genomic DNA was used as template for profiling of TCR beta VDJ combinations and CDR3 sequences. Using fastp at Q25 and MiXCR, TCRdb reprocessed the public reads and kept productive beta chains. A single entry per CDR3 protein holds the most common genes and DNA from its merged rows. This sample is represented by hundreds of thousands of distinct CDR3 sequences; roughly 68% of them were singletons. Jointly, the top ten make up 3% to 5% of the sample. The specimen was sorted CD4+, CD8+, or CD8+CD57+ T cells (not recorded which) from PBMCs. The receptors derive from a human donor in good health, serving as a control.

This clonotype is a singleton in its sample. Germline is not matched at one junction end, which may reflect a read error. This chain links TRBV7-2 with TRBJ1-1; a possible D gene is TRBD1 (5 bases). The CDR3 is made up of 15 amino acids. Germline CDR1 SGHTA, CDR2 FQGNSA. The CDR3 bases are TGCGCCAGCAGCTTAGGGGCAGGAATGACCTCTGAAGCTTTCTTT. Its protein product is CASSLGAGMTSEAFF.

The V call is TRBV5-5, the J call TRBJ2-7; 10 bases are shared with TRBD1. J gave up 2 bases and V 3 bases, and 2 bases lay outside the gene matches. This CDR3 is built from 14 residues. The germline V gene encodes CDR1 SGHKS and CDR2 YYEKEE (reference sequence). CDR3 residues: CASSWGTGAYEQYF. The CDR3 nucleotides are TGTGCCAGCAGCTGGGGGACAGGGGCCTACGAGCAGTACTTC.

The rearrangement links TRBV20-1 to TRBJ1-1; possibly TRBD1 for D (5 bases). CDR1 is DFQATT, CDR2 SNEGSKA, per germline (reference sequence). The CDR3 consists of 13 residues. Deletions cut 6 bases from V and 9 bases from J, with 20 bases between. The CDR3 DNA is TGCAGTGCCAGCGGAGGGGTGGGCAATCAAGCTTTCTTT. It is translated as CSASGGVGNQAFF.

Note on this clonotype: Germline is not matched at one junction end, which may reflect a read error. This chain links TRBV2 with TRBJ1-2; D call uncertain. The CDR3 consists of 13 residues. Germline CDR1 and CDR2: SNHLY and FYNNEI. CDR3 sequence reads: CAGGGVATDTQNF. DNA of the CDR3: TGTGCCGGCGGCGGGGTTGCCACCGATACGCAGAATTTC.

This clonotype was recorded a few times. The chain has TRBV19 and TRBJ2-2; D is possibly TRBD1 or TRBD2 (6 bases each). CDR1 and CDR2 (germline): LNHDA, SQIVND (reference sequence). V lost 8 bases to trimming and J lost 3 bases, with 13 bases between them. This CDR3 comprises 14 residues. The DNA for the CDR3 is TGTGCCAGTCGGGGGCAGGGATACACCGGGGAGCTGTTTTTT. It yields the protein CASRGQGYTGELFF.

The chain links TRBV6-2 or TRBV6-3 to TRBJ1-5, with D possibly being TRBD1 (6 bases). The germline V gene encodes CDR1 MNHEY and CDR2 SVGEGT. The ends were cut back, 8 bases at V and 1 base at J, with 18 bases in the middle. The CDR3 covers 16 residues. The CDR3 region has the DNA TGTGCCAGCTCCCGACAGGCGTGGGAAAGCAATCAGCCCCAGCATTTT. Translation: CASSRQAWESNQPQHF.

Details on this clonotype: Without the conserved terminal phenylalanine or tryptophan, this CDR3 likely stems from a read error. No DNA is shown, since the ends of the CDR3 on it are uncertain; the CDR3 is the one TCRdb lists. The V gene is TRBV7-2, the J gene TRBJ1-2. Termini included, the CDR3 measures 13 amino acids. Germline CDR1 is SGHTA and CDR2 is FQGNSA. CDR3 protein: CASSLQGGDEPQH.

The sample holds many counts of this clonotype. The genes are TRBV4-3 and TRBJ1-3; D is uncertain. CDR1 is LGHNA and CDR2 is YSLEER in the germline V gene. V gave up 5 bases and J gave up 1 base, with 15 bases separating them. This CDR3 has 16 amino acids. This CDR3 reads CASSARLSPSGNTIYF. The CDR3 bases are TGCGCCAGCAGCGCGAGGCTCTCGCCATCTGGAAACACCATATATTTT.

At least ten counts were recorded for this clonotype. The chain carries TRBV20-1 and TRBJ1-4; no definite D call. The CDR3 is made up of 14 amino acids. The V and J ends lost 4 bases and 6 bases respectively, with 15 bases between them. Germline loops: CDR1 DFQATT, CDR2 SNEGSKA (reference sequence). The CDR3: CSAIPRSTYEKLFF. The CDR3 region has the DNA TGCAGTGCTATTCCGCGGTCAACATATGAAAAACTGTTTTTT.

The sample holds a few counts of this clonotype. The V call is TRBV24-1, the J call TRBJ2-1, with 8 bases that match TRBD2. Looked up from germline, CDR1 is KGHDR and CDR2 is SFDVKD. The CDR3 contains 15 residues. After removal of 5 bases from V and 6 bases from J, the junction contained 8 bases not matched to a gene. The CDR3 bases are TGTGCCACCAGTGCCCTTAGCGGGGATTTCAATGAGCAGTTCTTC. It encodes CATSALSGDFNEQFF.

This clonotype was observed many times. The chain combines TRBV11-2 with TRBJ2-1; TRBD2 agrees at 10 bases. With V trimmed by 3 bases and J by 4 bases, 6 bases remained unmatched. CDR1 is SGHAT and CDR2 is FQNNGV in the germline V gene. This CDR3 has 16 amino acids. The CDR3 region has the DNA TGTGCCAGCAGCTTGAAGCGGGGGGGACTATACAATGAGCAGTTCTTC. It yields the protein CASSLKRGGLYNEQFF.

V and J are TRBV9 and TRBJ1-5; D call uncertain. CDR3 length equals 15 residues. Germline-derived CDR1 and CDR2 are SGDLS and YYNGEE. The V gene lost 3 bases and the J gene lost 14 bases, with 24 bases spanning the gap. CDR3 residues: CASSENDPPTTDKHF. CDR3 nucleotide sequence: TGTGCCAGCAGCGAGAACGACCCCCCGACCACAGATAAGCATTTT.

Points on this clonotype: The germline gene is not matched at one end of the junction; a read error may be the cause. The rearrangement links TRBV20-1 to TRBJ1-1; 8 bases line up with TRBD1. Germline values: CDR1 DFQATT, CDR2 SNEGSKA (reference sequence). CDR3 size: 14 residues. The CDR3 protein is CSARTGVENTEAFF. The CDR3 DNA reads TGCAGTGCTAGGACAGGGGTTGAGAACACTGAAGCCTTCTTT.

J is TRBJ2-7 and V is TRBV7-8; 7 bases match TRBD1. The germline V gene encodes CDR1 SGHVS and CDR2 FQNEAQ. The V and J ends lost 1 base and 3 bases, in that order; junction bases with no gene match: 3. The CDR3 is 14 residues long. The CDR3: CASSLEGANYEQYF. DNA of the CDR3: TGTGCCAGCAGCTTAGAGGGGGCCAACTACGAGCAGTACTTC.